Listed below are T cell receptor beta chains from one sample, sequenced in a study of blood T cell repertoires in COVID-19. The assay was immunoSEQ multiplex PCR, and TCRdb's table has in-frame clones only and misses some. The data show 30,000 or so clones, 89% seen once. The specimen was peripheral blood. These receptor sequences come from a human donor in a cohort sampled during active COVID-19. Both conserved end residues are part of each CDR3. The order of the fields is D gene, V gene, clone size, J gene, CDR3 protein, CDR3 DNA. The D gene is left open where the match is weak. Expanded clones are given a class, and other clones once, few, many or no size at all.

d_gene: -
v_gene: TRBV28
abundance: -
j_gene: TRBJ1-1
CDR3aa: CASSLAAEAFF
CDR3nt: TGTGCCAGCAGTTTGGCGGCAGAAGCTTTCTTT

d_gene: TRBD2
v_gene: TRBV7-2
abundance: -
j_gene: TRBJ2-1
CDR3aa: CASSPRRGYNEQFF
CDR3nt: TGTGCCAGCAGCCCCCGGCGGGGGTACAATGAGCAGTTCTTC

d_gene: -
v_gene: TRBV5-6
abundance: -
j_gene: TRBJ2-7
CDR3aa: CASSSGEGGLYEQYF
CDR3nt: TGTGCCAGCAGCTCAGGGGAGGGGGGGCTCTACGAGCAGTACTTC

d_gene: TRBD2
v_gene: TRBV3-1/TRBV3-2
abundance: once
j_gene: TRBJ2-3
CDR3aa: CASSPAGGSSTDTQYF
CDR3nt: TGTGCCAGCAGCCCCGCCGGGGGGTCAAGCACAGATACGCAGTATTTT

d_gene: -
v_gene: TRBV7-2
abundance: once
j_gene: TRBJ1-1
CDR3aa: CASSLVIQGEAFF
CDR3nt: TGTGCCAGCAGCTTAGTAATCCAGGGTGAAGCTTTCTTT

d_gene: -
v_gene: TRBV7-7
abundance: -
j_gene: TRBJ2-5
CDR3aa: CASSLNSRGETQYF
CDR3nt: TGTGCTAGCAGCTTAAACAGCCGCGGGGAGACCCAGTACTTC

d_gene: TRBD2
v_gene: TRBV24-1
abundance: -
j_gene: TRBJ2-1
CDR3aa: CATSLRWSGGPDLNSYNEQFF
CDR3nt: TGTGCCACCAGCCTCCGGTGGAGCGGGGGGCCGGATCTTAACTCCTACAATGAGCAGTTCTTC

d_gene: -
v_gene: TRBV30
abundance: -
j_gene: TRBJ1-3
CDR3aa: CAWSKISGSGNTIYF
CDR3nt: TGTGCCTGGAGTAAAATATCAGGCTCTGGAAACACCATATATTTT

d_gene: TRBD1
v_gene: TRBV7-9
abundance: -
j_gene: TRBJ2-6
CDR3aa: CASSPGQGAVSGANVLTF
CDR3nt: TGTGCCAGCAGCCCGGGACAGGGGGCAGTTTCTGGGGCCAACGTCCTGACTTTC

d_gene: TRBD2
v_gene: TRBV7-9
abundance: -
j_gene: TRBJ2-2
CDR3aa: CASSSGLAGGTGELFF
CDR3nt: TGTGCCAGCAGCTCGGGACTAGCGGGGGGCACCGGGGAGCTGTTTTTT

d_gene: TRBD2
v_gene: TRBV7-8
abundance: -
j_gene: TRBJ2-2
CDR3aa: CASSLGGTSRYTGELFF
CDR3nt: TGTGCCAGCAGCTTAGGGGGGACTAGCCGATACACCGGGGAGCTGTTTTTT

d_gene: TRBD1
v_gene: TRBV24-1
abundance: -
j_gene: TRBJ2-2
CDR3aa: CATSDPGGAAGELFF
CDR3nt: TGTGCCACCAGTGACCCAGGGGGCGCGGCCGGGGAGCTGTTTTTT

d_gene: TRBD1
v_gene: TRBV5-1
abundance: -
j_gene: TRBJ2-3
CDR3aa: CASSWTGDSTDTQYF
CDR3nt: TGCGCCAGCAGCTGGACAGGGGACAGCACAGATACGCAGTATTTT

d_gene: TRBD2
v_gene: TRBV28
abundance: -
j_gene: TRBJ2-5
CDR3aa: CASTLGASGLQETQYF
CDR3nt: TGTGCCAGCACCCTCGGGGCTAGCGGGCTCCAAGAGACCCAGTACTTC

d_gene: TRBD1
v_gene: TRBV2
abundance: -
j_gene: TRBJ1-5
CDR3aa: CASSDRGVGQPQHF
CDR3nt: TGTGCCAGCAGCGACAGGGGGGTAGGACAGCCCCAGCATTTT

d_gene: -
v_gene: TRBV2
abundance: -
j_gene: TRBJ2-5
CDR3aa: CASSEDGGPQETQYF
CDR3nt: TGTGCCAGCAGTGAAGACGGGGGGCCCCAAGAGACCCAGTACTTC

d_gene: TRBD1
v_gene: TRBV7-3
abundance: -
j_gene: TRBJ1-2
CDR3aa: CASSPLSRRGLTF
CDR3nt: TGTGCCAGCAGCCCCCTTTCAAGAAGGGGGCTCACCTTC

d_gene: TRBD1
v_gene: TRBV6-5
abundance: -
j_gene: TRBJ1-2
CDR3aa: CASSLGTGHGYTF
CDR3nt: TGTGCCAGCAGTCTGGGGACAGGGCACGGCTACACCTTC

d_gene: -
v_gene: TRBV6-9
abundance: -
j_gene: TRBJ2-5
CDR3aa: CASSCRARTETQYF
CDR3nt: TGTGCCAGCAGTTGCAGGGCCCGTACCGAGACCCAGTACTTC

d_gene: -
v_gene: TRBV3-1/TRBV3-2
abundance: -
j_gene: TRBJ2-3
CDR3aa: CASSPTGTSTDTQYF
CDR3nt: TGTGCCAGCAGTCCTACCGGGACTAGCACAGATACGCAGTATTTT

d_gene: -
v_gene: TRBV7-9
abundance: -
j_gene: TRBJ2-5
CDR3aa: CASSQPSGMGAETQYF
CDR3nt: TGTGCCAGCAGCCAACCCAGTGGAATGGGGGCAGAGACCCAGTACTTC

d_gene: TRBD1
v_gene: TRBV7-2
abundance: once
j_gene: TRBJ1-2
CDR3aa: CASSLKGQGANGYTF
CDR3nt: TGTGCCAGCAGCTTAAAAGGACAGGGAGCCAATGGCTACACCTTC

d_gene: TRBD2
v_gene: TRBV5-4
abundance: once
j_gene: TRBJ2-3
CDR3aa: CASKGVAGEGDTQYF
CDR3nt: TGTGCCAGCAAAGGGGTAGCGGGGGAGGGAGATACGCAGTATTTT

d_gene: -
v_gene: TRBV28
abundance: -
j_gene: TRBJ1-6
CDR3aa: CASSPPHSGQYNSPLHF
CDR3nt: TGTGCCAGCAGTCCACCACATTCCGGACAGTACAATTCACCCCTCCACTTT

d_gene: TRBD1
v_gene: TRBV18
abundance: -
j_gene: TRBJ2-7
CDR3aa: CASSPPFTRDRAGEQYF
CDR3nt: TGTGCCAGCTCACCACCGTTTACCCGGGACAGGGCGGGTGAGCAGTACTTC

d_gene: -
v_gene: TRBV19
abundance: -
j_gene: TRBJ2-7
CDR3aa: CASSIAGGVNVYEQYF
CDR3nt: TGTGCCAGTAGTATAGCCGGCGGGGTTAACGTCTACGAGCAGTACTTC

d_gene: TRBD2
v_gene: TRBV9
abundance: -
j_gene: TRBJ2-1
CDR3aa: CASSARGTSGEGEQFF
CDR3nt: TGTGCCAGCAGCGCTAGAGGGACTAGCGGGGAGGGTGAGCAGTTCTTC

d_gene: -
v_gene: TRBV11-1
abundance: -
j_gene: TRBJ2-2
CDR3aa: CASSDHRLSGELFF
CDR3nt: TGTGCCAGCAGCGACCACAGGTTATCCGGGGAGCTGTTTTTT

d_gene: TRBD1
v_gene: TRBV5-4
abundance: -
j_gene: TRBJ2-2
CDR3aa: CASSPDREITGELFF
CDR3nt: TGTGCCAGCAGCCCGGACAGGGAGATCACCGGGGAGCTGTTTTTT

d_gene: -
v_gene: TRBV7-9
abundance: -
j_gene: TRBJ2-5
CDR3aa: CASSSTDGQWETQYF
CDR3nt: TGTGCCAGCAGCTCCACCGACGGACAGTGGGAGACCCAGTACTTC

d_gene: TRBD1
v_gene: TRBV5-6
abundance: -
j_gene: TRBJ2-7
CDR3aa: CASSLETGVHEQYF
CDR3nt: TGTGCCAGCAGCTTGGAGACAGGGGTCCACGAGCAGTACTTC

d_gene: TRBD1
v_gene: TRBV7-9
abundance: -
j_gene: TRBJ2-3
CDR3aa: CASSLELTGGTDTQYF
CDR3nt: TGTGCCAGCAGCTTAGAGCTCACAGGGGGCACAGATACGCAGTATTTT

d_gene: TRBD1
v_gene: TRBV20-1
abundance: -
j_gene: TRBJ1-2
CDR3aa: CSASQQGGYGYTF
CDR3nt: TGCAGTGCTAGTCAACAGGGGGGCTATGGCTACACCTTC

d_gene: -
v_gene: TRBV7-6
abundance: -
j_gene: TRBJ2-7
CDR3aa: CASSAGGQRGLHEQYF
CDR3nt: TGTGCCAGCAGCGCGGGGGGACAGAGAGGCCTCCACGAGCAGTACTTC

d_gene: TRBD2
v_gene: TRBV5-4
abundance: -
j_gene: TRBJ2-1
CDR3aa: CASSLARPSGGWEQFF
CDR3nt: TGTGCCAGCAGCTTGGCCCGGCCTAGCGGGGGCTGGGAGCAGTTCTTC

d_gene: -
v_gene: TRBV29-1
abundance: -
j_gene: TRBJ1-6
CDR3aa: CSVCTGPNSPLHF
CDR3nt: TGCAGCGTTTGCACAGGGCCGAATTCACCCCTCCACTTT

d_gene: TRBD1
v_gene: TRBV7-8
abundance: -
j_gene: TRBJ1-4
CDR3aa: CASSRGPGGEKLFF
CDR3nt: TGTGCCAGCAGCCGGGGACCAGGGGGGGAAAAACTGTTTTTT

d_gene: TRBD2
v_gene: TRBV5-5
abundance: -
j_gene: TRBJ2-1
CDR3aa: CASSEERGGWEQFF
CDR3nt: TGTGCCAGCAGCGAGGAGCGGGGGGGTTGGGAGCAGTTCTTC

d_gene: TRBD2
v_gene: TRBV7-9
abundance: -
j_gene: TRBJ2-3
CDR3aa: CASSPGWSGGAGTDTQYF
CDR3nt: TGTGCCAGCAGCCCCGGGTGGAGCGGGGGGGCCGGCACAGATACGCAGTATTTT

d_gene: -
v_gene: TRBV10-3
abundance: -
j_gene: TRBJ2-5
CDR3aa: CAISESGSRETQYF
CDR3nt: TGTGCCATCAGTGAGTCGGGGAGTAGGGAGACCCAGTACTTC

d_gene: TRBD2
v_gene: TRBV27
abundance: -
j_gene: TRBJ2-3
CDR3aa: CASSRGRGARLDTQYF
CDR3nt: TGTGCCAGCAGCCGCGGGCGGGGGGCACGTTTGGATACGCAGTATTTT

d_gene: TRBD1
v_gene: TRBV5-1
abundance: -
j_gene: TRBJ2-5
CDR3aa: CASSPTGVEETQYF
CDR3nt: TGCGCCAGCAGCCCCACAGGGGTAGAAGAGACCCAGTACTTC

d_gene: TRBD1
v_gene: TRBV5-4
abundance: -
j_gene: TRBJ1-1
CDR3aa: CASSLGDRGIEAFF
CDR3nt: TGTGCCAGCAGCTTGGGGGACAGGGGAATTGAAGCTTTCTTT

d_gene: TRBD1
v_gene: TRBV6-1
abundance: -
j_gene: TRBJ1-2
CDR3aa: CASSEGKTGHYGYTF
CDR3nt: TGTGCCAGCAGTGAAGGCAAGACAGGGCACTATGGCTACACCTTC

d_gene: TRBD2
v_gene: TRBV3-1/TRBV3-2
abundance: -
j_gene: TRBJ2-5
CDR3aa: CASSRGRGETQYF
CDR3nt: TGTGCCAGCAGCCGCGGGAGGGGAGAGACCCAGTACTTC

d_gene: -
v_gene: TRBV14
abundance: -
j_gene: TRBJ2-1
CDR3aa: CASSQDSAAAEQFF
CDR3nt: TGTGCCAGCAGCCAAGATTCAGCGGCGGCTGAGCAGTTCTTC

d_gene: -
v_gene: TRBV12-5
abundance: -
j_gene: TRBJ2-1
CDR3aa: CASGLAPGGGSVNEQFF
CDR3nt: TGTGCTAGTGGTTTGGCACCGGGGGGCGGAAGTGTAAATGAGCAGTTCTTC

d_gene: -
v_gene: TRBV7-8
abundance: -
j_gene: TRBJ1-4
CDR3aa: CASSPSDEKLFF
CDR3nt: TGTGCCAGCAGCCCGTCTGATGAAAAACTGTTTTTT

d_gene: TRBD1
v_gene: TRBV5-4
abundance: -
j_gene: TRBJ1-2
CDR3aa: CASSSAAGQTNYGYTF
CDR3nt: TGTGCCAGCAGCTCGGCGGCGGGACAGACTAACTATGGCTACACCTTC

d_gene: TRBD2
v_gene: TRBV27
abundance: -
j_gene: TRBJ2-3
CDR3aa: CASSPRSGGAQSTDTQYF
CDR3nt: TGTGCCAGCAGCCCAAGGAGCGGGGGGGCCCAGAGCACAGATACGCAGTATTTT

d_gene: TRBD1
v_gene: TRBV30
abundance: -
j_gene: TRBJ1-2
CDR3aa: CAWSARDSNYGYTF
CDR3nt: TGTGCCTGGAGTGCCCGGGACAGTAACTATGGCTACACCTTC

d_gene: -
v_gene: TRBV6-5
abundance: -
j_gene: TRBJ1-2
CDR3aa: CASSYFGGHGYTF
CDR3nt: TGTGCCAGCAGTTACTTCGGGGGGCACGGCTACACCTTC